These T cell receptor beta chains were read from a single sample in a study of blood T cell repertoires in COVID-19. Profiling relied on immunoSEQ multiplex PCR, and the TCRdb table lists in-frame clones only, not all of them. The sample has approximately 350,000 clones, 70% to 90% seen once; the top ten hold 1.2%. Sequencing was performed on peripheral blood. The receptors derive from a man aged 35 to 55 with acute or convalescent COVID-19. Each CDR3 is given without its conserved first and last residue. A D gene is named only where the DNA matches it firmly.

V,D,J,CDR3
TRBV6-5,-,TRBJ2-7,ASSYSHRTYEQY
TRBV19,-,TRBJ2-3,ASNLQAASTDTQY
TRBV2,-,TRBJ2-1,ASTVDYHNEQF
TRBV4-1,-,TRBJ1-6,ASSQRRVSYNSPLH
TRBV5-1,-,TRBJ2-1,ASSLTHREVF
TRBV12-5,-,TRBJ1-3,ASGSSLDSPYSGNTIY
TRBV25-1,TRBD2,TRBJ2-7,ASSDQTSGSYSYEQY
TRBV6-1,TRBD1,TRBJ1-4,ASSEQGAFDEKLF
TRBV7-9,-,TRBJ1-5,ASSLEEGQPQH
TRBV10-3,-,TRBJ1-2,AISAGTTYGYT
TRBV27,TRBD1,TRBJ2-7,ATQGQGSEQY
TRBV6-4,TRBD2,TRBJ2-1,ASSRKTSGNDEQF
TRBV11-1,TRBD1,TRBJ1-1,ASSRRGQRDTEAF
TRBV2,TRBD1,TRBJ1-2,ASRTGQGFYGYT
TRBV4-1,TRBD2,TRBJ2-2,ASSWGLAANTGELF
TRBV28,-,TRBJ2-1,ASSLFLAHRAPYNEQF
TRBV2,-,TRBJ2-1,ASSEAGLSYNEQF
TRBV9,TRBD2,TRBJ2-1,ASSAGALRTSGRNEQF
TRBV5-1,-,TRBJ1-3,ASSLAGVAGNTIY
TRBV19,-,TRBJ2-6,ASTQGAGANVLT
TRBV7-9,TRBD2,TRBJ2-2,ASRRTSGGMMDGELF
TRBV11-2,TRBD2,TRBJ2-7,ASSLSSSGSYEQY
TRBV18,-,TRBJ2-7,ASSPLRRGEQY
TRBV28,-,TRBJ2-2,ASSLTASGELF
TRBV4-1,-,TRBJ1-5,ASSQEGGYSNQPQH
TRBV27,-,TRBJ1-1,ASSLYTGTEAF
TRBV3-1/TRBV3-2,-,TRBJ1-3,ASSQSRGPGNTIY